This T cell receptor beta chain derives from a study of T cells in tumors after PD-1 blockade. Study as a whole: Either cemiplimab 350 mg every 2 weeks or pembrolizumab 200 mg every 3 weeks was given. On average, peripheral blood gave 100,000 to 140,000 TCR templates and under 40,000 unique clonotypes. During anti-PD-1 treatment, some patients continued daily vismodegib 150 mg.

V lost 8 bases to trimming and J lost 2 bases, with 20 bases between them. This CDR3 region has 16 residues. The germline CDR1 and CDR2 sequences are MDHEN and SYDVKM. Genomic DNA template from tumor biopsies or peripheral blood, about 600 ng to 6,004 ng input. The protocol was immunoSEQ multiplex PCR, while the TCRdb copy is restricted to in-frame clones and leaves out a portion. The sample includes approximately 46,000 clones, about four fifths seen only once; the top ten take approximately 15%. The specimen comprised PBMCs, sampled before anti-PD-1 treatment. The clonotype was recovered from a human donor with basal cell carcinoma. The chain has TRBV28 and TRBJ2-3, with D perhaps being TRBD1 or TRBD2 (5 bases each). The CDR3 DNA follows: TGTGCCAGCCAGTCAGGGAGATTGTCCGACACAGATACGCAGTATTTT. Amino acids: CASQSGRLSDTDTQYF.